The clone carrying this TCR beta chain was observed a few times. Its antigen is not known. TCRdb re-called the 5' RACE reads through MiXCR, storing one row per CDR3 protein. The table includes some 190,000 distinct CDR3 sequences, approximately 16% detected once. The data stem from a study of T-cell memory formation after mild COVID-19. Overall study context: Clustering of TCRs was largely donor specific.

Notes on the study in general: Still unconfirmed is whether the second-wave clones peaking on day 37 recognized SARS-CoV-2. Pre-infection memory carried some responding clones, suggesting that cross-reactive memory joined.

Specimen: PBMCs or a T cell subset sorted from them (not recorded which). The TCR was taken from an adult woman who had mild COVID-19 (a few samples of this study predate the infection). Cell type and time point are not known.

The CDR3 protein is CASIPDSQNTGELFF. In DNA form, the CDR3 reads TGTGCCAGCATCCCGGACAGCCAGAACACCGGGGAGCTGTTTTTT. The chain combines TRBV7-7 with TRBJ2-2; D perhaps matches TRBD1 (6 bases). The CDR3 covers 15 residues. Trimming left V 7 bases short and J 1 base short, with 13 bases between. CDR1 and CDR2 (germline): SSHAT, FNYEAQ (reference sequence).